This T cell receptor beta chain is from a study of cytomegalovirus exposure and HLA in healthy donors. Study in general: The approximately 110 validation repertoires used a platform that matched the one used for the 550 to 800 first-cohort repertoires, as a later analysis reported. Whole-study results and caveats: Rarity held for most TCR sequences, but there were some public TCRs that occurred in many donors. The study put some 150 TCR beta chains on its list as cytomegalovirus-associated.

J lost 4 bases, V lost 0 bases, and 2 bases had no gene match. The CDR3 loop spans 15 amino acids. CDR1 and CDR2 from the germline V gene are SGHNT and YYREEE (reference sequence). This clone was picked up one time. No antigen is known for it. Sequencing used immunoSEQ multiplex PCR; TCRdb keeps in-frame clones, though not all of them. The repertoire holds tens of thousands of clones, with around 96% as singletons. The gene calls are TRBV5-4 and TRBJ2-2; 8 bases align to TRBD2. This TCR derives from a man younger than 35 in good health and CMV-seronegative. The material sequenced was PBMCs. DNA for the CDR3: TGTGCCAGCAGCTTGGCGGGAGGGGCCACCGGGGAGCTGTTTTTT. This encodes CASSLAGGATGELFF.